Each of the 20 T cell receptor beta chains below was sequenced from the same sample in a study of shared T cell receptors in the human thymus. The table came from immunoSEQ multiplex PCR; TCRdb's copy has only in-frame clones and leaves some out. The data show some 660,000 clones, 80% to 90% seen once. Separately, the same data were catalogued under a study of human thymus T cells.

The sequencing input was thymocytes. The receptors stem from a boy under two years old with a congenital heart defect.

This chain links TRBV28 with TRBJ1-2; D may be TRBD1 (6 bases). The CDR3 has 13 amino acids. Trimming removed 11 bases from V and 4 bases from J, with 17 bases in between. Germline CDR1 and CDR2: MDHEN and SYDVKM. CDR3 bases: TGTGCCGCCTACTCGGACAGAAGCTATGGCTACACCTTC. Translation gives CAAYSDRSYGYTF.

The V gene is TRBV2, the J gene TRBJ1-1, with TRBD1 matching over 7 bases. Germline CDR1 SNHLY, CDR2 FYNNEI. This CDR3 is 16 amino acids long. After removal of 3 bases from V and 1 base from J, the junction contained 8 bases not matched to a gene. Here the CDR3 reads CASSDADREGNTEAFF. In nucleotides, the CDR3 is TGTGCCAGCAGTGACGCAGACAGGGAAGGGAACACTGAAGCTTTCTTT. Full variable domain (missing parts from reference TRBV2 and TRBJ1-1): EPEVTQTPSHQVTQMGQEVILRCVPISNHLYFYWYRQILGQKVEFLVSFYNNEISEKSEIFDDQFSVERPDGSNFTLKIRSTKLEDSAMYFCASSDADREGNTEAFFGQGTRLTVV.

The gene calls are TRBV14 and TRBJ2-6; D not resolved. This CDR3 is 17 amino acids long. V was cut by 2 bases and J by 3 bases, with 14 bases left in between. The germline V gene has CDR1 SGHDN and CDR2 FVKESK. CDR3 DNA: TGTGCCAGCAGCCAACCCGCCGGGTGCTGTGGGGCCAACGTCCTGACTTTC. This translates into CASSQPAGCCGANVLTF. Complete variable domain (other parts from reference TRBV14 and TRBJ2-6): EAGVTQFPSHSVIEKGQTVTLRCDPISGHDNLYWYRRVMGKEIKFLLHFVKESKQDESGMPNNRFLAERTGGTYSTLKVQPAELEDSGVYFCASSQPAGCCGANVLTFGAGSRLTVL.

The chain carries TRBV27 and TRBJ2-1, with 7 bases identical to TRBD1. The J segment lost 4 bases and the V segment lost 5 bases, leaving 20 bases of the junction unmatched. The germline CDR1 and CDR2 sequences are MNHEY and SMNVEV (reference sequence). This CDR3 is 19 amino acids long. The CDR3 sequence: CASSASDRTSVNHYNEQFF. CDR3 bases: TGTGCCAGCAGTGCCTCGGACAGGACCTCGGTTAACCATTACAATGAGCAGTTCTTC.

The V call is TRBV5-8, the J call TRBJ2-3; tentative D call: TRBD2 (5 bases). The CDR3 is 13 residues long. Between the trimmed V and J ends, which lost 5 bases and 6 bases, there was a span of 13 bases. The germline V gene has CDR1 SGHTS and CDR2 YDEGEE. The CDR3 loop reads CASRSDPGDTQYF. CDR3 sequence (DNA): TGTGCCAGCAGGTCGGATCCGGGGGATACGCAGTATTTT.

The rearrangement uses TRBV4-3 and TRBJ2-7, with a possible D match to TRBD2 (5 bases). From germline, CDR1 is LGHNA and CDR2 YSLEER. V was clipped by 0 bases and J by 6 bases, with 15 bases between them. This CDR3 has 15 amino acids. CDR3 bases: TGCGCCAGCAGCCAAGACCGAGCCGGGAATTGCGAGCAGTACTTC. This sequence encodes CASSQDRAGNCEQYF.

The chain links TRBV30 to TRBJ2-5, with a possible D match to TRBD1 (5 bases). Germline V gives CDR1 GTSNPN, CDR2 SVGIG (reference sequence). CDR3 size: 14 residues. The V and J ends lost 0 bases and 7 bases respectively, with 15 bases between them. The CDR3 spells CAWSVQVYSGTQYF. The CDR3 DNA follows: TGTGCCTGGAGTGTACAGGTGTACTCTGGGACCCAGTACTTC.

CDR3 bases: TGTGCCAGCTTTTCGCCCGGGAGGGAGGGGATAGGTCTCCGGCAGTTCTTC. This codes for CASFSPGREGIGLRQFF. The rearrangement links TRBV18 to TRBJ2-1; TRBD2 aligns across 8 bases. The trim removed 7 bases at V and 12 bases at J, leaving 23 bases unmatched. Germline CDR1 KGHSH, CDR2 LQKENI. This CDR3 has 17 amino acids.

This sequence joins TRBV5-1 and TRBJ2-3; 12 positions match TRBD2. CDR1 and CDR2 (germline): SGHRS, YFSETQ. The length of the CDR3 is 19 residues. The junction had 12 bases not matched to a gene; V was cut back by 0 bases and J by 4 bases. For the CDR3, the DNA is TGCGCCAGCAGCTTGGCCGTTCGGGCTAGCGGGGGGGTTCCAGATACGCAGTATTTT. Encoded protein: CASSLAVRASGGVPDTQYF.

This rearrangement joins TRBV19 to TRBJ1-1, with a possible D match to TRBD1 (5 bases). The CDR3 totals 14 residues. Trimming removed 4 bases from V and 1 base from J, with 10 bases in between. Germline assignment: CDR1 LNHDA and CDR2 SQIVND (reference sequence). This chain's CDR3 is CASSNDQGNTEAFF. The CDR3 DNA is TGTGCCAGTAGTAACGACCAGGGGAACACTGAAGCTTTCTTT. The full variable domain, completed using reference TRBV19 and TRBJ1-1, is DGGITQSPKYLFRKEGQNVTLSCEQNLNHDAMYWYRQDPGQGLRLIYYSQIVNDFQKGDIAEGYSVSREKKESFPLTVTSAQKNPTAFYLCASSNDQGNTEAFFGQGTRLTVV.

The V gene is TRBV27, the J gene TRBJ1-1; 7 bases agree with TRBD1. The germline V gene encodes CDR1 MNHEY and CDR2 SMNVEV (reference sequence). This CDR3 has 16 residues. With 5 bases clipped from V and 1 base from J, the junction kept 10 bases outside the gene matches. CDR3 sequence: CASSPPYRGRNTEAFF. The CDR3 DNA sequence: TGTGCCAGCAGTCCGCCGTACAGGGGAAGGAACACTGAAGCTTTCTTT.

The rearrangement links TRBV5-6 to TRBJ2-4, with TRBD1 as a possible D gene (5 bases). From germline, CDR1 is SGHDT and CDR2 YYEEEE. Trimming removed 4 bases from V and 0 bases from J, with 14 bases in between. The CDR3 is 16 amino acids. CDR3 sequence reads: CASSGTGLLAKNIQYF. For the CDR3, the DNA is TGTGCCAGCAGCGGAACAGGCTTACTAGCCAAAAACATTCAGTACTTC.

The chain links TRBV4-3 to TRBJ2-5, with D unresolved. From germline, CDR1 is LGHNA and CDR2 YSLEER. The V end was cut by 0 bases, the J end by 0 bases, with 8 bases between. The CDR3 is 15 amino acids. In DNA, the CDR3 is TGCGCCAGCAGCCAAGAGGTTACGGACCAAGAGACCCAGTACTTC. Protein sequence: CASSQEVTDQETQYF.

This chain uses TRBV7-9 with TRBJ1-2, with D tentatively TRBD1 (5 bases). CDR1 SEHNR and CDR2 FQNEAQ come from the germline V gene (reference sequence). V lost 3 bases and J 0 bases, leaving 14 bases between the germline ends. CDR3 size: 16 residues. CDR3 protein: CASSFSSQDTNYGYTF. The DNA for the CDR3 is TGTGCCAGCAGCTTCAGTTCACAGGACACTAACTATGGCTACACCTTC.

The chain has TRBV28 and TRBJ1-5; D is unresolved. V was trimmed by 6 bases and J by 0 bases, leaving 12 bases between them. The CDR3 extends over 15 amino acids. Germline V gene sequence: CDR1 MDHEN, CDR2 SYDVKM. The CDR3 nucleotides are TGTGCCAGCAGGTTCGGTATAGATAGCAATCAGCCCCAGCATTTT. Its translation is CASRFGIDSNQPQHF.

This sequence joins TRBV30 and TRBJ1-2; D unclear. Trimming took off 4 bases at V and 7 bases at J, with 10 bases between the two ends. Germline assignment: CDR1 GTSNPN and CDR2 SVGIG (reference sequence). The CDR3 is 11 residues long. The CDR3 region is CAWMGYGGYTF. DNA for the CDR3: TGTGCCTGGATGGGCTATGGTGGCTACACCTTC. The full variable domain, its missing parts supplied by reference TRBV30 and TRBJ1-2, is SQTIHQWPATLVQPVGSPLSLECTVEGTSNPNLYWYRQAAGRGLQLLFYSVGIGQISSEVPQNLSASRPQDRQFILSSKKLLLSDSGFYLCAWMGYGGYTFGSGTRLTVV.

V usage is TRBV4-2 and J usage is TRBJ1-3; 9 positions match TRBD1. V was clipped by 4 bases and J by 4 bases; unmatched bases: 5. The CDR3 length is 15 residues. The germline V gene has CDR1 LGHNA and CDR2 YNFKEQ. The CDR3 is CASSPGQGTGNTIYF. The CDR3 nucleotides read TGTGCCAGCAGCCCGGGACAGGGAACCGGAAACACCATATATTTT.

The V gene is TRBV28, the J gene TRBJ2-3; 14 bases match TRBD2. This CDR3 is 17 amino acids long. The germline CDR1 and CDR2 sequences are MDHEN and SYDVKM. V gave up 4 bases and J gave up 1 base; unmatched junction bases: 4. CDR3 bases: TGTGCCAGCAGTTCCCCGGGACTAGCGGGAGGCACAGATACGCAGTATTTT. This codes for CASSSPGLAGGTDTQYF.

The chain recombines TRBV6-5 with TRBJ2-7; perhaps TRBD1 as D (5 bases). Germline values: CDR1 MNHEY, CDR2 SVGAGI. The CDR3 contains 15 residues. V was shortened by 0 bases and J by 5 bases, with 14 bases between the two germline ends. The chain's CDR3 is CASSYSLGQGHEQYF. For the CDR3, the DNA is TGTGCCAGCAGTTACTCCTTAGGGCAGGGTCACGAGCAGTACTTC.

This clone has a single count. The V and J genes are TRBV6-1 and TRBJ2-5; D remains ambiguous. This CDR3 has 15 amino acids. Per the germline V gene, CDR1 is MNHNS and CDR2 is SASEGT. Deletions cut 7 bases from V and 5 bases from J, with 20 bases between. The CDR3 is CASTRWANSRETQYF. DNA of the CDR3: TGTGCCAGCACAAGGTGGGCCAACTCCAGGGAGACCCAGTACTTC.